This T cell receptor beta chain was sequenced for a study of low-dose radiotherapy and immunotherapy resistance in tumors. Study as a whole: The fractionation for Cohort 1 was 0.5 Gy per fraction every 2 weeks, totaling 6.5 Gy. At a dose of 200 mg/m2, intravenous cyclophosphamide was given every two weeks, one day before radiation and immunotherapy.

The time point denotes: before trial treatment. Donors were given nivolumab, ipilimumab, aspirin, low-dose cyclophosphamide and low-dose radiotherapy. cDNA synthesis used a TRAV/TRBV-specific primer set for both chains. With a constant-region primer and a V-primer adapter, TCRs were subjected to 20 PCR cycles of amplification. TCRdb redid the calling of the reads with MiXCR, one entry per CDR3 protein. There are 64,000 or so distinct CDR3 sequences in the sample; less than 40% occur only once, and roughly 11% lies in the top ten. The clonotype originates from a female donor with ovarian cancer. The material was PBMCs, obtained before treatment.

The CDR3 bases are TGCGCCAGCAGCTCGGGACTGGAGAGCAATCAGCCCCAGCATTTT. Its protein is CASSSGLESNQPQHF. V and J are TRBV5-1 and TRBJ1-5; TRBD1 might be the D (5 bases). The CDR3 is made up of 15 amino acids. The germline CDR1 and CDR2 sequences are SGHRS and YFSETQ. Trimming took off 3 bases at V and 1 base at J, with 11 bases between the two ends.